Below are 15 T cell receptor beta chains sequenced from a single sample in a study of CD8+CD57+ T cells in acquired aplastic anemia. All patients picked for sequencing had shown, by flow cytometry, an expansion of CD8+CD57+ cells. Using genomic DNA as the template, TCR beta VDJ and CDR3 profiling was carried out. From the reads, TCRdb called clonotypes with MiXCR, one entry per CDR3 protein. Among over 150,000 distinct CDR3 sequences listed, 63% were seen once. The sequenced sample was sorted CD4+, CD8+, or CD8+CD57+ T cells (not recorded which) from PBMCs. These TCRs come from a human donor with aplastic anemia.

The chain couples TRBV7-9 to TRBJ1-1; D not resolved. CDR1 SEHNR and CDR2 FQNEAQ come from the germline V gene (reference sequence). The CDR3 is 14 amino acids. The V gene lost 3 bases and the J gene lost 6 bases, with 14 bases spanning the gap. The CDR3 loop reads CASSFLTGRAEAFF. CDR3 coding DNA: TGTGCCAGCAGCTTCCTGACGGGTAGGGCTGAAGCTTTCTTT.

This clonotype was counted a few times. The chain uses TRBV4-1 and TRBJ2-5, with 7 positions matching TRBD2. The trim removed 0 bases at V and 2 bases at J, leaving 9 bases unmatched. CDR1 is MGHRA and CDR2 is YSYEKL in the germline V gene. The CDR3 spans 17 residues. The CDR3 loop reads CASSQDGARRGQETQYF. CDR3 sequence (DNA): TGCGCCAGCAGCCAAGACGGGGCCAGGCGGGGGCAAGAGACCCAGTACTTC.

This clonotype was found once. The rearrangement uses TRBV2 and TRBJ1-1, with D tentatively TRBD1 (5 bases). Germline V lookup: CDR1 SNHLY, CDR2 FYNNEI. CDR3 length: 12 amino acids. Trimming took off 8 bases at V and 6 bases at J, with 13 bases between the two ends. The CDR3 coding sequence is TGTGCCAGCTACAGGCTCTGGTCTGAAGCTTTCTTT. Residues: CASYRLWSEAFF.

The table lists this clonotype with a few counts. This chain uses TRBV11-2 with TRBJ2-7; D is undetermined. Germline CDR1 SGHAT, CDR2 FQNNGV. This CDR3 region has 12 residues. The V end lost 2 bases, the J end lost 4 bases, and 6 bases lay between the germline ends. In DNA, the CDR3 is TGTGCCAGCAGCTTACAAGCTTACGAGCAGTACTTC. This encodes CASSLQAYEQYF. The full variable domain, its missing parts supplied by reference TRBV11-2 and TRBJ2-7, is EAGVAQSPRYKIIEKRQSVAFWCNPISGHATLYWYQQILGQGPKLLIQFQNNGVVDDSQLPKDRFSAERLKGVDSTLKIQPAKLEDSAVYLCASSLQAYEQYFGPGTRLTVT.

The V gene is TRBV5-1, the J gene TRBJ1-1; D perhaps matches TRBD1 (6 bases). Per the germline V gene, CDR1 is SGHRS and CDR2 is YFSETQ. The CDR3 contains 14 residues. V was pared by 1 base and J by 5 bases, with 12 bases between. The CDR3 loop reads CASSLFGGGTEAFF. CDR3 sequence (DNA): TGCGCCAGCAGCTTGTTCGGAGGGGGGACTGAAGCTTTCTTT.

V and J are TRBV5-1 and TRBJ2-7; 7 nucleotides match TRBD1. CDR3 length: 15 amino acids. Germline V gives CDR1 SGHRS, CDR2 YFSETQ. V shed 2 bases and J 3 bases; nucleotides not matched to a gene: 8. The CDR3 bases are TGCGCCAGCAGCTTACGACAGGGCAAAGGCTACGAGCAGTACTTC. It encodes CASSLRQGKGYEQYF.

This clonotype was detected once. The CDR3 coding sequence is TGTGCCAGCAGCTTAGATCGGTGGGGGACTAGCGGGGTAAACACCGGGGAGCTGTTTTTT. It yields the protein CASSLDRWGTSGVNTGELFF. J is TRBJ2-2 and V is TRBV11-3; 13 nucleotides align to TRBD2. The CDR3 is 20 amino acids. CDR1 and CDR2 from the germline V gene are SGHNT and YENEEA. J gave up 2 bases and V 0 bases, and 9 bases lay outside the gene matches.

This clonotype appeared many times. DNA of the CDR3: TGTGCCAGCAGTGGCCGGGACAGACTGAACACTGAAGCTTTCTTT. This sequence encodes CASSGRDRLNTEAFF. The V gene is TRBV2, the J gene TRBJ1-1; 7 bases are shared with TRBD1. The CDR3 extends over 15 amino acids. Germline V gene data show CDR1 as SNHLY and CDR2 as FYNNEI. J was trimmed by 0 bases and V by 4 bases; bases with no gene match: 5.

The rearrangement links TRBV10-3 to TRBJ2-7; D remains unclear. V lost 0 bases to trimming and J lost 3 bases, with 9 bases between them. The CDR3 has 14 amino acids. Per germline, CDR1 ENHRY and CDR2 SYGVKD. The CDR3 sequence is CAISESMALYEQYF. In DNA, the CDR3 is TGTGCCATCAGTGAGTCGATGGCGCTCTACGAGCAGTACTTC.

V and J are TRBV11-3 and TRBJ2-1; no clear D gene. The CDR3 totals 15 residues. The V gene's germline CDR1 is SGHNT and CDR2 YENEEA. The V and J ends lost 0 bases and 4 bases respectively, with 10 bases between them. The CDR3 nucleotides are TGTGCCAGCAGCTTAGACGGCCAACCTTACAATGAGCAGTTCTTC. Translating it yields CASSLDGQPYNEQFF. The complete variable domain, with remaining parts taken from reference TRBV11-3 and TRBJ2-1, reads EAGVVQSPRYKIIEKKQPVAFWCNPISGHNTLYWYLQNLGQGPELLIRYENEEAVDDSQLPKDRFSAERLKGVDSTLKIQPAELGDSAVYLCASSLDGQPYNEQFFGPGTRLTVL.

The chain employs TRBV5-5 and TRBJ1-5; no definite D call. V was pared by 0 bases and J by 4 bases, with 8 bases between. CDR1 is SGHKS, CDR2 YYEKEE, per germline (reference sequence). The CDR3 loop spans 14 amino acids. The CDR3 spells CASSLDGTNQPQHF. CDR3 in DNA: TGTGCCAGCAGCTTGGACGGAACAAATCAGCCCCAGCATTTT.

For the CDR3, the DNA is TGTGCCAGCAGGACAGGGGGGCGGAACACTGAAGCTTTCTTT. Translated, it gives CASRTGGRNTEAFF. The genes are TRBV2 and TRBJ1-1; 9 bases are shared with TRBD1. This CDR3 has 14 amino acids. Germline V gene data show CDR1 as SNHLY and CDR2 as FYNNEI. The V segment lost 6 bases and the J segment 1 base; nucleotides outside the gene matches: 3.

This clonotype was seen at least ten times. This rearrangement joins TRBV5-1 to TRBJ2-3; no reliable D call. The CDR3 covers 12 residues. Trimming removed 0 bases at V and 5 bases at J, with 4 bases between. In germline, CDR1 is SGHRS, CDR2 YFSETQ. As DNA, the CDR3 is TGCGCCAGCAGCTTGGGAGGAGATACGCAGTATTTT. It translates to CASSLGGDTQYF. Variable domain in full (rest from reference TRBV5-1 and TRBJ2-3): KAGVTQTPRYLIKTRGQQVTLSCSPISGHRSVSWYQQTPGQGLQFLFEYFSETQRNKGNFPGRFSGRQFSNSRSEMNVSTLELGDSALYLCASSLGGDTQYFGPGTRLTVL.

This chain joins TRBV4-3 and TRBJ2-3; D is unclear. The germline V and J ends were trimmed by 1 base and 2 bases, with 7 bases remaining between them. The CDR3 covers 14 residues. CDR1 and CDR2 from the germline V gene are LGHNA and YSLEER. The CDR3 DNA reads as TGCGCCAGCAGCCAAGTGGAGACCACAGATACGCAGTATTTT. This codes for CASSQVETTDTQYF.

Points on this clonotype: Mismatch with germline at one junction end may stem from a read error. The chain joins TRBV7-7 to TRBJ2-3; TRBD2 matches 7 bases. The CDR3 length is 16 residues. Germline CDR1 is SSHAT and CDR2 is FNYEAQ (reference sequence). The CDR3 reads CASSPVWGGDTDTQYF. The CDR3 DNA reads TGTGCTAGCAGCCCCGTTTGGGGAGGGGACACAGATACGCAGTATTTT.